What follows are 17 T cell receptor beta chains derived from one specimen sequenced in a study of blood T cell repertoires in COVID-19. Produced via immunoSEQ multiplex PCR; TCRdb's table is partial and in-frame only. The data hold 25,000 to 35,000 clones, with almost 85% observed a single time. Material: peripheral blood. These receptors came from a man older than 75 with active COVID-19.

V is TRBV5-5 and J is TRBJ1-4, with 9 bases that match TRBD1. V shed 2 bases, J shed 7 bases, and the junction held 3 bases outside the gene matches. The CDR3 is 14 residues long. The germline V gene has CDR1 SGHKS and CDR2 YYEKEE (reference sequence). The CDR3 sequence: CASSLQGASEKLFF. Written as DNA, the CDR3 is TGTGCCAGCAGCTTACAGGGGGCCTCTGAAAAACTGTTTTTT.

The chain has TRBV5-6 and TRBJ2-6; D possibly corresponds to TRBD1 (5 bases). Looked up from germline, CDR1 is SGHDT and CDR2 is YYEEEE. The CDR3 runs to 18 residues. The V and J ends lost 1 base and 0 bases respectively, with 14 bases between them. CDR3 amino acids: CASSLLGQTYSGANVLTF. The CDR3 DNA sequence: TGTGCCAGCAGCTTGTTAGGACAAACTTACTCTGGGGCCAACGTCCTGACTTTC. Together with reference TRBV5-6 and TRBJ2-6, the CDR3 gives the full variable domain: DAGVTQSPTHLIKTRGQQVTLRCSPKSGHDTVSWYQQALGQGPQFIFQYYEEEERQRGNFPDRFSGHQFPNYSSELNVNALLLGDSALYLCASSLLGQTYSGANVLTFGAGSRLTVL.

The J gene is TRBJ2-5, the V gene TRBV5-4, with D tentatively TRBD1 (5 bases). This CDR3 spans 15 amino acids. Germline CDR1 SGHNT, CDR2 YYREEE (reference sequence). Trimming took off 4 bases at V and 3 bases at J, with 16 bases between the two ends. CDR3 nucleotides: TGTGCCAGCAGCGATAGGAGTCAGGGTGAAGAGACCCAGTACTTC. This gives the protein CASSDRSQGEETQYF.

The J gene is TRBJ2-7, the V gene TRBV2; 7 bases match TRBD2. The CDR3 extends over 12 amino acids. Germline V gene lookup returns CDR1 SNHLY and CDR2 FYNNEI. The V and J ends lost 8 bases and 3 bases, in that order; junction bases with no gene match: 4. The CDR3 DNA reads TGTGCCAGCGGGGGGGAGGGCTACGAGCAGTACTTC. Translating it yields CASGGEGYEQYF.

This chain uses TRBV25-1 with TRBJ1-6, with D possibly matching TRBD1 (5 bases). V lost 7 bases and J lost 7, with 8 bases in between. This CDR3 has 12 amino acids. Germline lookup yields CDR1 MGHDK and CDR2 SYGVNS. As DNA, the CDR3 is TGTGCCAGCAACGGGGGAAATTCACCCCTCCACTTT. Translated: CASNGGNSPLHF. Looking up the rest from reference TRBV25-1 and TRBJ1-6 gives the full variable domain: EADIYQTPRYLVIGTGKKITLECSQTMGHDKMYWYQQDPGMELHLIHYSYGVNSTEKGDLSSESTVSRIRTEHFPLTLESARPSHTSQYLCASNGGNSPLHFGNGTRLTVT.

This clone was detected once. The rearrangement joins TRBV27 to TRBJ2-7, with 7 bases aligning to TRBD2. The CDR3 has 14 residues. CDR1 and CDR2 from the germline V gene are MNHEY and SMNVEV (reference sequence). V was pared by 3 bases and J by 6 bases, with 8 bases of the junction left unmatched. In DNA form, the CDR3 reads TGTGCCAGCAGTTTCCCAAGACTAGCCTGCGAGCAGTACTTC. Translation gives CASSFPRLACEQYF.

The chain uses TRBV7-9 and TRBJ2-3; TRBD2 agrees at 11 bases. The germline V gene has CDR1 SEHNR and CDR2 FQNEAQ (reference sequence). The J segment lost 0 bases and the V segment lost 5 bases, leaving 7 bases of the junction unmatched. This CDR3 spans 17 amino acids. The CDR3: CASSPRLAGRSTDTQYF. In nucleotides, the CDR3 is TGTGCCAGCAGCCCGCGACTAGCGGGGAGGAGCACAGATACGCAGTATTTT.

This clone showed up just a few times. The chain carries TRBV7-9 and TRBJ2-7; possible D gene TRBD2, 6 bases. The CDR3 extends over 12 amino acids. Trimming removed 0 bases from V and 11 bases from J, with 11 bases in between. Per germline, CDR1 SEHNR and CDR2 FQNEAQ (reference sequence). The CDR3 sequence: CASSLAGGREYF. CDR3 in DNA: TGTGCCAGCAGCTTAGCGGGAGGTCGGGAGTACTTC.

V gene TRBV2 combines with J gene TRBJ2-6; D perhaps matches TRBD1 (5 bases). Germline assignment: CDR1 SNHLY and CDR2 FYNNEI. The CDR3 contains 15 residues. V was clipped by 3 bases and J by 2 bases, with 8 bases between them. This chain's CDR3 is CASSEEGAGANVLTF. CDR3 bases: TGTGCCAGCAGTGAGGAAGGGGCTGGGGCCAACGTCCTGACTTTC.

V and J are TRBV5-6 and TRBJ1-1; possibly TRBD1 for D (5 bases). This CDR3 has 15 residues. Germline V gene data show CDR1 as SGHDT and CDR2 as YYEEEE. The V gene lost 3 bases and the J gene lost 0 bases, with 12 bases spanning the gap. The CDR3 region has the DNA TGTGCCAGCAGCTACAGGATAGCTATGAACACTGAAGCTTTCTTT. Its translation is CASSYRIAMNTEAFF.

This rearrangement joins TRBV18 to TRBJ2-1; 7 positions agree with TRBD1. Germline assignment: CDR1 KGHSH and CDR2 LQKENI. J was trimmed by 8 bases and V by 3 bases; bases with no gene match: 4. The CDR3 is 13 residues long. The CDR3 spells CASSPGDRDEQFF. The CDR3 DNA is TGTGCCAGCTCACCCGGAGACAGGGATGAGCAGTTCTTC.

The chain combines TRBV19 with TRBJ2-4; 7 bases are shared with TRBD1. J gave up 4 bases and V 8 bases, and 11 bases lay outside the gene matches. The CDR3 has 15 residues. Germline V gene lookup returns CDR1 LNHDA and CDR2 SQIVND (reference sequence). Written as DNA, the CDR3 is TGTGCCAGTCCTCACACCGGGACAGCGAAAAACATTCAGTACTTC. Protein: CASPHTGTAKNIQYF.

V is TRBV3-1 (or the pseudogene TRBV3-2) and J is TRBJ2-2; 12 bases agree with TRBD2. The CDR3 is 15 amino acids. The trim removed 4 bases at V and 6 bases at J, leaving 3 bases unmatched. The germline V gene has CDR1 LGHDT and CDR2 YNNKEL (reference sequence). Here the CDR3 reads CASSRLAGVSGELFF. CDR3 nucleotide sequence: TGTGCCAGCAGCCGACTAGCGGGGGTTTCCGGGGAGCTGTTTTTT.

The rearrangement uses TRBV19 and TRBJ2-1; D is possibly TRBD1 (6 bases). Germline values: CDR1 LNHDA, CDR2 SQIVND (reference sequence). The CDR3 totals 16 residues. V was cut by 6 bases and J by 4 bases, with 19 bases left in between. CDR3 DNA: TGTGCCAGTAGGGCGGACAGTTGGATCCCTTACAATGAGCAGTTCTTC. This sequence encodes CASRADSWIPYNEQFF.

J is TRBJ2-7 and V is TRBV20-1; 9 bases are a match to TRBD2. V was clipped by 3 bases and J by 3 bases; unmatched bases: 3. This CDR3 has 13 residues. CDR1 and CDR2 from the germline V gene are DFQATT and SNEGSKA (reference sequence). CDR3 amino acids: CSASLSGGYEQYF. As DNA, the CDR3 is TGCAGTGCTAGTCTTAGCGGGGGCTACGAGCAGTACTTC.

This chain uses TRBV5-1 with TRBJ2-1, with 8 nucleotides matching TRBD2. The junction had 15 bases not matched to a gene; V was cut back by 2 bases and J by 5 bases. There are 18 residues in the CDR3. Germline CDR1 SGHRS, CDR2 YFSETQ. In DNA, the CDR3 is TGCGCCAGCAGCTTAAGAAATCCCGGGACTAGTTGGGACAATGAGCAGTTCTTC. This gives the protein CASSLRNPGTSWDNEQFF.

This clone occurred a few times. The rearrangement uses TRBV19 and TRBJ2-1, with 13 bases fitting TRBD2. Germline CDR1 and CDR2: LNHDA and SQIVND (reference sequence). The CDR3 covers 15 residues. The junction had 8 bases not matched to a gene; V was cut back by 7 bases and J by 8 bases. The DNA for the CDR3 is TGTGCCAGTACCCCCACTAGCGGGGGGGCGTATGAGCAGTTCTTC. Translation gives CASTPTSGGAYEQFF. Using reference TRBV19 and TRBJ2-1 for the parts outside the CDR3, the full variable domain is DGGITQSPKYLFRKEGQNVTLSCEQNLNHDAMYWYRQDPGQGLRLIYYSQIVNDFQKGDIAEGYSVSREKKESFPLTVTSAQKNPTAFYLCASTPTSGGAYEQFFGPGTRLTVL.